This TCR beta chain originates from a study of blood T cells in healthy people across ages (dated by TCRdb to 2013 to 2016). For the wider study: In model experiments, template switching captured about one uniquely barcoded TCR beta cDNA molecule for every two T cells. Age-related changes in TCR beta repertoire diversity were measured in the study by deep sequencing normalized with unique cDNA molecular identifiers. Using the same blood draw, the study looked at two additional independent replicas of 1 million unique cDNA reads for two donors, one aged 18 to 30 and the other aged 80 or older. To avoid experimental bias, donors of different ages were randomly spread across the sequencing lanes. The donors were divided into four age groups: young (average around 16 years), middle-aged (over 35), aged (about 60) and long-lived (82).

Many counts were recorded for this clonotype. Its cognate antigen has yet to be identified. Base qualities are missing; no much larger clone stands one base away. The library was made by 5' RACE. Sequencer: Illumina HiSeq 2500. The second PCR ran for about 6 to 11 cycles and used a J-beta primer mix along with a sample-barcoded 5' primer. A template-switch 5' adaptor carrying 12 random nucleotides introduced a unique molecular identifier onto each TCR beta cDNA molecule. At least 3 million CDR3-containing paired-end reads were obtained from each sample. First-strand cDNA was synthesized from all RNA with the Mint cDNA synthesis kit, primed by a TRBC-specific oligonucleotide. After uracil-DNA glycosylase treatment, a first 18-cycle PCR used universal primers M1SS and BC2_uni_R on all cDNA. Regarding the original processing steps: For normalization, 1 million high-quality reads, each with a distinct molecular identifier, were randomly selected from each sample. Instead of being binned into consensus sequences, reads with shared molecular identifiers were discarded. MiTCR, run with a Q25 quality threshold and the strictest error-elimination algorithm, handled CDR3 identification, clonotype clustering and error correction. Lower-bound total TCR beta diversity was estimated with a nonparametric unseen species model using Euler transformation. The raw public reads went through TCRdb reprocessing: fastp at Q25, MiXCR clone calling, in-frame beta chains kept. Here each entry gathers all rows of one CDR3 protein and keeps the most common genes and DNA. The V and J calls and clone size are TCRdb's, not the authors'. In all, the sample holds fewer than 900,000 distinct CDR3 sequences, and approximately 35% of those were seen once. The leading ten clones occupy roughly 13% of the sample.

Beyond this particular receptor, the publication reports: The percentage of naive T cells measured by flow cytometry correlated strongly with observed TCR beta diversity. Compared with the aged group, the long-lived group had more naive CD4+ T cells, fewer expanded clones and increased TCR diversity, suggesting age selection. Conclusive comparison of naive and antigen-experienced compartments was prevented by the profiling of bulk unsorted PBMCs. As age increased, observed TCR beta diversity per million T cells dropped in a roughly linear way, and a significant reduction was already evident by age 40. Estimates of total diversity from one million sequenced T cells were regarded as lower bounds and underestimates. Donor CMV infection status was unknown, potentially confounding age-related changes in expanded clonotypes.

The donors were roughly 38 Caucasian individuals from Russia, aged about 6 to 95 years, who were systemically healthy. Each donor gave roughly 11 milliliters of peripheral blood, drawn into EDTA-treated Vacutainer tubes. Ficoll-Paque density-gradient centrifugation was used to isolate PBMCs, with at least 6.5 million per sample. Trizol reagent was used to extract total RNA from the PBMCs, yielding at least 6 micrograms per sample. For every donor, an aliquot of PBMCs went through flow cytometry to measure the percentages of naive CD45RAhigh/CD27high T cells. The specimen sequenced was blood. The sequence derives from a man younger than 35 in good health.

The nucleotide sequence reads as follows: TGCGCCAGCAGCCAAGATTCCGCCCCCTGGGGGACCCAGTACTTC. Its protein is CASSQDSAPWGTQYF. The chain joins TRBV4-3 to TRBJ2-5, with the D segment identity uncertain. According to the germline V gene, CDR1 reads LGHNA and CDR2 reads YSLEER. The trim is 0 bases for V and 7 bases for J, with a gap of 15 bases between the germline ends. Counted from cysteine to phenylalanine, this CDR3 has 15 amino acids. Solely the CDR3 DNA is kept, with 45 bases framed from the first base.